What follows describes a single TCR beta chain. Its antigen is currently unknown. The sample's time point: pretreatment peripheral blood. The entry originates in a study of PD-L1 blockade in urothelial cancer. For the study at large: Each patient had 0 to 3 earlier chemotherapy regimens. Reported median T cell count for blood samples was some 140,000.

The ends were cut back, 5 bases at V and 5 bases at J, with 12 bases in the middle. The CDR3 is 14 residues long. Germline V gene sequence: CDR1 SGHNT, CDR2 YENEEA. Findings and caveats of the study: Below-median pretreatment blood TCR clonality was a predictor of better survival. Durable-benefit cases showed more tumor-associated blood clone expansion at 3 weeks.

TCRdb's copy holds only in-frame clones and misses some; the assay was immunoSEQ multiplex PCR. The data hold around 100,000 clones, with about nine tenths observed a single time. The receptor was isolated from a man in his sixties with urothelial cancer. Material: PBMCs, obtained around atezolizumab (anti-PD-L1) treatment. The V call is TRBV11-3, the J call TRBJ2-2; possibly TRBD1 for D (6 bases). CDR3 loop: CASSTGQRTGELFF. The CDR3 DNA reads as TGTGCCAGCAGCACCGGACAGAGGACCGGGGAGCTGTTTTTT.